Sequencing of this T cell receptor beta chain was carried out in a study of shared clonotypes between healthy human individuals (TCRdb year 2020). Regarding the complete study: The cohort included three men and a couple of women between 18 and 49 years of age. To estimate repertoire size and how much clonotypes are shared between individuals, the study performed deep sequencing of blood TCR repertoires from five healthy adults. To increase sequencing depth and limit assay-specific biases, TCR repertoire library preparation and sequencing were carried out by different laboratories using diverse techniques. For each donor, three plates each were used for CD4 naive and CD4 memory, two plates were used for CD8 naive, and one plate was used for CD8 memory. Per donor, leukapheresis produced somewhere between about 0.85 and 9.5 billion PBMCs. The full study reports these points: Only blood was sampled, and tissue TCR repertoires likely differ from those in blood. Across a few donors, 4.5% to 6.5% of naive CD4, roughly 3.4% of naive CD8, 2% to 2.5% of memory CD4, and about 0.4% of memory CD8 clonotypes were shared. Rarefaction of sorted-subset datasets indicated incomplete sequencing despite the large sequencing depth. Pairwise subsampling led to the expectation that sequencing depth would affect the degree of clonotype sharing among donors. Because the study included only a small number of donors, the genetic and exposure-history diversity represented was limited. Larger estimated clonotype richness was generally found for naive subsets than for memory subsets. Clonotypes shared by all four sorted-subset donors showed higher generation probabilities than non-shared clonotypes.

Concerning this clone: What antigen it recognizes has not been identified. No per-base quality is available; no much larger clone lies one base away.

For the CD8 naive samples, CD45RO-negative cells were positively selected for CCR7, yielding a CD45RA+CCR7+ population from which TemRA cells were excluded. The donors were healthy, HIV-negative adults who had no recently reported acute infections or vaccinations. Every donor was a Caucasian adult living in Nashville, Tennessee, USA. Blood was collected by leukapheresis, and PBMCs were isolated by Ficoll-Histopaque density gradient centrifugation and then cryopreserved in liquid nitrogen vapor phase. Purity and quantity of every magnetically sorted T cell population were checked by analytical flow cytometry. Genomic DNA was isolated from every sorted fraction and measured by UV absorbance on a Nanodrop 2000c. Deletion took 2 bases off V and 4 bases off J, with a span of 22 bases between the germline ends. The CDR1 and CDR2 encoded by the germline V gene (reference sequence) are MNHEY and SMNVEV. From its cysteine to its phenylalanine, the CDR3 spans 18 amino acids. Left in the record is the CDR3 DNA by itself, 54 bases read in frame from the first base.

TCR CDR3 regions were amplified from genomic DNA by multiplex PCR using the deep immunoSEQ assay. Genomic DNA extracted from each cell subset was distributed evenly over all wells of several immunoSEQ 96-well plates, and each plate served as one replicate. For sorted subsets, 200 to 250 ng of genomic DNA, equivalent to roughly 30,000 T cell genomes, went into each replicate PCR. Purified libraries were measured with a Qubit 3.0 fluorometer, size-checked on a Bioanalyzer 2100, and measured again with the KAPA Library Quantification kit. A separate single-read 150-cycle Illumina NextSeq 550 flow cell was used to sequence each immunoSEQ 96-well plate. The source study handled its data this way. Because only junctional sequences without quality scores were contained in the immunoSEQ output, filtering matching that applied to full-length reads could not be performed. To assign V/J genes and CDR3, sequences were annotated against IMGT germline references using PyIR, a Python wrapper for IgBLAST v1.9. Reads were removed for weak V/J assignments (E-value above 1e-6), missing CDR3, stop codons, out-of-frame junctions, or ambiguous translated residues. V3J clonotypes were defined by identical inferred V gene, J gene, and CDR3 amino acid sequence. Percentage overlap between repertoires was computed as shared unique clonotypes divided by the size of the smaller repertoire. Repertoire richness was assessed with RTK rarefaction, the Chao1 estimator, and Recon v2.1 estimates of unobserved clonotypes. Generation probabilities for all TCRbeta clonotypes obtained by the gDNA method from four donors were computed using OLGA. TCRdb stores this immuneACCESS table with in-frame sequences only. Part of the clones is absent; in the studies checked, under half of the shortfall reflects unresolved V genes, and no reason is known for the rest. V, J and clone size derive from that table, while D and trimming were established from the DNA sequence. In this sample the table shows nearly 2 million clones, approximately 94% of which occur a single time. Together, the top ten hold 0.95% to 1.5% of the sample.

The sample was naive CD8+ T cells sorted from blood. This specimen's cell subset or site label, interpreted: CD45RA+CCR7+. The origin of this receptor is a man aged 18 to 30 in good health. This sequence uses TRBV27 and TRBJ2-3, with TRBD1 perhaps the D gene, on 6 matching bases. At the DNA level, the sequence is TGTGCCAGCAGTTTAATCCCAATGAGGCAGGGGATGGCAGATACGCAGTATTTT. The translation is CASSLIPMRQGMADTQYF.